The source of this T cell receptor beta chain is a study of early stage breast cancer tumors. General observations from the study: In about 90% of the 16 patients, blood comparison separated tumor from normal breast. Enriched TCRB sequences shared across patients were mostly commonly generated sequences. Chain pairing and CD4, CD8 or FOXP3 expression were not captured. Compared with adjacent normal breast tissue, tumors showed roughly 2.4-fold greater T cell density and higher clonality.

Clones were sequenced by immunoSEQ multiplex PCR, and TCRdb holds only the in-frame ones, with some missing. The repertoire has about 19,000 clones, around 88% of them found once; the top ten carry around 1.7%. As for this clone: As yet, its antigen is unknown.

Germline V lookup: CDR1 SGHTA, CDR2 FQGTGA. The CDR3 is made up of 16 amino acids. With V trimmed by 4 bases and J by 4 bases, 11 bases remained unmatched. Sequencing was carried out using blood. The origin of this receptor is a person aged 65 to 85 with breast cancer. The chain combines TRBV7-3 with TRBJ1-1, with 8 bases fitting TRBD1. The CDR3 spells CASSSTPLTGGTEAFF. The CDR3, as DNA: TGTGCCAGCAGCTCGACTCCATTAACAGGGGGCACTGAAGCTTTCTTT.